Shown below are 32 T cell receptor beta chains from a single sample sequenced in a study of T cell responses to AZD1222 COVID-19 vaccine. The method was immunoSEQ multiplex PCR; TCRdb's version includes in-frame clones alone and lacks a portion of them. The sample lists tens of thousands of clones, more than 75% seen once, with approximately 4.8% in the top ten. The sample consisted of peripheral blood, taken 28 days after the second dose of the MenACWY control vaccine. These receptors were taken from an adult who received the MenACWY meningococcal vaccine as a control.

The chain employs TRBV28 and TRBJ2-1; no clear D gene. The CDR3 is made up of 14 amino acids. CDR1 and CDR2 from the germline V gene are MDHEN and SYDVKM. Between the trimmed V and J ends, which lost 6 bases and 0 bases, there was a span of 9 bases. DNA of the CDR3: TGTGCCAGCAGCAGGCGCAGCTCCTACAATGAGCAGTTCTTC. Residues: CASSRRSSYNEQFF.

The chain links TRBV15 to TRBJ2-7; 9 bases are a match to TRBD1. The CDR3 has 12 amino acids. The junction had 0 bases not matched to a gene; V was cut back by 8 bases and J by 1 base. Germline CDR1 and CDR2: LNHNV and YYDKDF (reference sequence). The CDR3 DNA follows: TGTGCCACCGGGACAGGGTCCTACGAGCAGTACTTC. It yields the protein CATGTGSYEQYF.

The rearrangement links TRBV7-9 to TRBJ1-6; perhaps TRBD1 as D (5 bases). Germline V gene data show CDR1 as SEHNR and CDR2 as FQNEAQ (reference sequence). Deletions cut 1 base from V and 7 bases from J, with 8 bases between. This CDR3 is built from 14 residues. The chain's CDR3 is CASSLEQENSPLHF. The CDR3 region has the DNA TGTGCCAGCAGCTTAGAACAGGAAAATTCACCCCTCCACTTT.

The J gene is TRBJ2-1, the V gene TRBV7-9; 7 bases are shared with TRBD2. The CDR3 is made up of 16 amino acids. V was pared by 3 bases and J by 1 base, with 6 bases of the junction left unmatched. Looked up from germline, CDR1 is SEHNR and CDR2 is FQNEAQ (reference sequence). In DNA form, the CDR3 reads TGTGCCAGCAGCTTGGGGGGAGGGCCTTCCTACAATGAGCAGTTCTTC. Translated, it gives CASSLGGGPSYNEQFF.

The V and J genes are TRBV6-5 and TRBJ1-5; D call uncertain. Trimming removed 2 bases at V and 4 bases at J, with 12 bases between. CDR1 is MNHEY, CDR2 SVGAGI, per germline. This CDR3 is built from 15 residues. This CDR3 is CASSYGAGTNQPQHF. The CDR3 DNA follows: TGTGCCAGCAGTTACGGCGCAGGCACTAATCAGCCCCAGCATTTT.

This clone turned up a few times. V and J are TRBV12-3 or TRBV12-4 and TRBJ1-6; D unresolved. V was trimmed by 3 bases and J by 5 bases, leaving 5 bases between them. The CDR3 length is 13 residues. The CDR3 reads CASSFRHNSPLHF. The CDR3 region has the DNA TGTGCCAGCAGTTTCCGGCATAATTCACCCCTCCACTTT.

The J gene is TRBJ1-1, the V gene TRBV30; the D gene is possibly TRBD1 (6 bases). The CDR3 is 14 residues long. Germline CDR1 is GTSNPN and CDR2 is SVGIG (reference sequence). V shed 0 bases and J shed 4 bases, with 12 bases lying between them. CDR3 region: CAWSVPRGATEAFF. The CDR3 DNA reads TGTGCCTGGAGTGTACCCAGGGGTGCCACTGAAGCTTTCTTT.

This CDR3 reads CASSVGGTGTEAFF. DNA for the CDR3: TGTGCCAGCAGTGTAGGGGGCACGGGCACTGAAGCTTTCTTT. The chain is built from TRBV2 and TRBJ1-1; TRBD1 agrees at 7 bases. CDR3 length equals 14 residues. CDR1 and CDR2 (germline): SNHLY, FYNNEI. The V segment lost 4 bases and the J segment 4 bases; nucleotides outside the gene matches: 6.

The chain employs TRBV28 and TRBJ1-6; 7 bases fit TRBD1. There are 14 residues in the CDR3. Germline CDR1 is MDHEN and CDR2 is SYDVKM. With 9 bases clipped from V and 3 bases from J, the junction kept 5 bases outside the gene matches. The CDR3 loop reads CASHPGGYNSPLHF. The CDR3 DNA reads TGTGCCAGTCATCCAGGGGGCTATAATTCACCCCTCCACTTT.

This rearrangement joins TRBV5-5 to TRBJ1-6; D is perhaps TRBD1 (5 bases). The CDR3 is 18 amino acids. Trimming took off 0 bases at V and 0 bases at J, with 13 bases between the two ends. CDR1 is SGHKS, CDR2 YYEKEE, per germline (reference sequence). For the CDR3, the DNA is TGTGCCAGCAGCTTGGAAGGTCGGGGGAGCTCCTATAATTCACCCCTCCACTTT. It specifies CASSLEGRGSSYNSPLHF.

The chain recombines TRBV29-1 with TRBJ2-2; weak D call: TRBD1 (5 bases). V lost 4 bases and J lost 5, with 11 bases in between. The V gene's germline CDR1 is SQVTM and CDR2 ANQGSEA. The CDR3 consists of 13 residues. The CDR3 DNA sequence: TGCAGCGTTGTGGCAGGGTCTACCGGGGAGCTGTTTTTT. Residues: CSVVAGSTGELFF.

V usage is TRBV7-9 and J usage is TRBJ2-1; TRBD2 matches 11 bases. Unmatched junction bases numbered 8, after V lost 2 bases and J lost 2 bases. The CDR3 consists of 18 residues. Germline CDR1 SEHNR, CDR2 FQNEAQ (reference sequence). The CDR3 reads CASSLWRVLAGAYNEQFF. CDR3 DNA: TGTGCCAGCAGCTTATGGAGGGTACTAGCGGGAGCCTACAATGAGCAGTTCTTC.

J is TRBJ1-2 and V is TRBV11-2, with D perhaps matching TRBD1 (6 bases). The V gene lost 5 bases and the J gene lost 0 bases, with 25 bases spanning the gap. The CDR3 totals 19 residues. Germline V gene lookup returns CDR1 SGHAT and CDR2 FQNNGV. The CDR3 DNA sequence: TGTGCCAGCAGCCATTACACTAGGAGGGCAGGGGCACCTAACTATGGCTACACCTTC. Translating gives CASSHYTRRAGAPNYGYTF.

The gene calls are TRBV19 and TRBJ1-2; possible D gene TRBD1, 5 bases. Trimming stripped 9 bases from V and 5 bases from J, with 19 bases between. Germline V gene data show CDR1 as LNHDA and CDR2 as SQIVND (reference sequence). The CDR3 length is 14 residues. The chain's CDR3 is CARGALVAFYGYTF. CDR3 in DNA: TGTGCCAGAGGGGCGTTAGTCGCGTTTTATGGCTACACCTTC.

The chain is built from TRBV19 and TRBJ2-7; 8 bases fit TRBD1. V lost 3 bases to trimming and J lost 2 bases; unmatched junction nucleotides: 3. Germline V gene data show CDR1 as LNHDA and CDR2 as SQIVND (reference sequence). The CDR3 runs 14 residues. The CDR3 spells CASSIQGAAYEQYF. CDR3 nucleotides: TGTGCCAGTAGTATTCAGGGGGCGGCCTACGAGCAGTACTTC.

V is TRBV10-2 and J is TRBJ1-1, with D possibly being TRBD1 (5 bases). This CDR3 is 14 amino acids long. V was pared by 2 bases and J by 0 bases, with 7 bases between. Germline V lookup: CDR1 WSHSY, CDR2 SAAADI. The CDR3 sequence is CASSERGLNTEAFF. In DNA form, the CDR3 reads TGCGCCAGCAGTGAGAGGGGACTGAACACTGAAGCTTTCTTT.

The rearrangement uses TRBV5-1 and TRBJ2-7; 8 bases agree with TRBD2. V dropped 5 bases and J dropped 4; count of bases not matched to a gene: 8. CDR1 SGHRS and CDR2 YFSETQ come from the germline V gene. The CDR3 loop spans 14 amino acids. Here the CDR3 reads CASRPTSGGYEQYF. The CDR3 DNA sequence: TGCGCCAGCAGACCTACTAGCGGCGGATACGAGCAGTACTTC.

The V gene is TRBV9, the J gene TRBJ2-4; D possibly corresponds to TRBD1 (6 bases). The CDR3 consists of 14 residues. V was cut by 4 bases and J by 7 bases, with 15 bases left in between. The germline V gene encodes CDR1 SGDLS and CDR2 YYNGEE. In DNA, the CDR3 is TGTGCCAGCAGCCCAGACAGGATTACGAACATTCAGTACTTC. Its translation: CASSPDRITNIQYF.

The chain joins TRBV29-1 to TRBJ1-1; 9 bases align to TRBD1. Germline CDR1 is SQVTM and CDR2 is ANQGSEA. The CDR3 runs to 15 residues. Losses at the gene ends were 4 bases for V and 4 bases for J; bases not matched to a gene: 10. The CDR3 region has the DNA TGCAGCGTTGCCCGTAAGGACAGGGGAGTCACTGAAGCTTTCTTT. Translation: CSVARKDRGVTEAFF.

The V gene is TRBV6-5, the J gene TRBJ2-3; 12 bases match TRBD2. V was pared by 4 bases and J by 2 bases, with 4 bases of the junction left unmatched. Germline CDR1 and CDR2: MNHEY and SVGAGI. This CDR3 region has 16 residues. CDR3 sequence (DNA): TGTGCCAGCAGTTCACCTAGCGGGAGGGCCACAGATACGCAGTATTTT. Its protein is CASSSPSGRATDTQYF.

V is TRBV12-3 or TRBV12-4 and J is TRBJ1-2; D might be TRBD1 (5 bases). The CDR3 totals 13 residues. V dropped 4 bases and J dropped 5 bases, with 11 bases sitting between them. CDR3 loop: CASSYSREYGYTF. Here the CDR3 DNA reads TGTGCCAGCAGTTACTCCAGGGAATATGGCTACACCTTC.

The V call is TRBV9, the J call TRBJ2-3, with TRBD2 matching 10 bases. The CDR3 is 16 amino acids. The V gene end was trimmed by 3 bases and the J gene end by 5 bases; junction bases not matched to a gene: 9. Germline-derived CDR1 and CDR2 are SGDLS and YYNGEE. The CDR3 reads CASSDPTSGSGDTQYF. The CDR3 DNA reads TGTGCCAGCAGCGACCCGACTAGCGGGTCTGGAGATACGCAGTATTTT.

This chain connects TRBV9 to TRBJ1-6, with TRBD1 identical over 9 bases. CDR3 length: 16 amino acids. Germline CDR1 is SGDLS and CDR2 is YYNGEE. The junction had 8 bases not matched to a gene; V was cut back by 4 bases and J by 6 bases. The CDR3 sequence is CASSSGTGTLNSPLHF. CDR3 sequence (DNA): TGTGCCAGCAGCTCCGGGACAGGGACCCTTAATTCACCCCTCCACTTT.

The V and J genes are TRBV7-9 and TRBJ1-2, with D maybe TRBD1 (6 bases). The germline V and J ends were trimmed by 3 bases and 8 bases, with 16 bases remaining between them. Germline V CDR1 and CDR2: SEHNR, FQNEAQ (reference sequence). This CDR3 has 14 amino acids. The CDR3 region is CASSFSTGAGGYTF. The DNA for the CDR3 is TGTGCCAGCAGCTTTTCGACAGGCGCGGGGGGCTACACCTTC.

The chain couples TRBV4-1 to TRBJ2-6, with D unresolved. The length of the CDR3 is 15 residues. The germline gives CDR1 MGHRA, CDR2 YSYEKL. Trimming pared 3 bases from V and 4 bases from J, leaving 10 bases between. CDR3 region: CASSHNPPGANVLTF. The CDR3 DNA reads as TGCGCCAGCAGCCACAACCCCCCCGGGGCCAACGTCCTGACTTTC.

J is TRBJ2-5 and V is TRBV15; D not resolved. V was trimmed by 0 bases and J by 3 bases, leaving 14 bases between them. This CDR3 has 16 amino acids. The germline V gene encodes CDR1 LNHNV and CDR2 YYDKDF (reference sequence). The CDR3 DNA sequence: TGTGCCACCAGCAGAGATTCATGGGGTGTAGAAGAGACCCAGTACTTC. It is translated as CATSRDSWGVEETQYF.

The chain couples TRBV2 to TRBJ2-2, with D possibly TRBD2 on 6 matching bases. V was trimmed by 8 bases and J by 3 bases, leaving 13 bases between them. CDR1 is SNHLY, CDR2 FYNNEI, per germline. The CDR3 covers 14 residues. CDR3 residues: CASGATSHTGELFF. CDR3 bases: TGTGCCAGCGGAGCGACTAGTCACACCGGGGAGCTGTTTTTT. The full variable domain, with the rest looked up from reference TRBV2 and TRBJ2-2, is EPEVTQTPSHQVTQMGQEVILRCVPISNHLYFYWYRQILGQKVEFLVSFYNNEISEKSEIFDDQFSVERPDGSNFTLKIRSTKLEDSAMYFCASGATSHTGELFFGEGSRLTVL.

The rearrangement joins TRBV7-2 to TRBJ2-5, with 14 positions matching TRBD2. Germline CDR1 SGHTA, CDR2 FQGNSA. The ends lost 5 bases at V and 3 bases at J; junction bases unmatched: 5. CDR3 length: 16 amino acids. The CDR3 DNA is TGTGCCAGCAGCCCCTGGACTAGCGGGGGGAAAGAGACCCAGTACTTC. Residues: CASSPWTSGGKETQYF.

The chain joins TRBV28 to TRBJ2-7; TRBD2 aligns across 7 bases. CDR1 is MDHEN and CDR2 is SYDVKM in the germline V gene. J gave up 0 bases and V 3 bases, and 5 bases lay outside the gene matches. CDR3 size: 15 residues. The CDR3 sequence: CASSLASGFSYEQYF. CDR3 DNA sequence: TGTGCCAGCAGTTTGGCTAGCGGATTCTCCTACGAGCAGTACTTC.

Within the sample, this clone is medium-sized (0.01 to 0.1%). The genes are TRBV6-2 or TRBV6-3 and TRBJ1-1; D ambiguous. CDR3 length: 11 amino acids. Per the germline V gene, CDR1 is MNHEY and CDR2 is SVGEGT. V lost 0 bases to trimming and J lost 8 bases, with 4 bases between them. This chain's CDR3 is CASSYSEEAFF. CDR3 sequence (DNA): TGTGCCAGCAGTTACTCAGAGGAAGCTTTCTTT.

The genes are TRBV29-1 and TRBJ2-1, with 8 bases identical to TRBD2. Losses at the gene ends were 1 base for V and 15 bases for J; bases not matched to a gene: 8. This CDR3 is built from 12 residues. Germline loops: CDR1 SQVTM, CDR2 ANQGSEA. The CDR3 protein is CSVEAGGGSAFF. CDR3 sequence (DNA): TGCAGCGTTGAAGCAGGCGGGGGGTCAGCGTTCTTC.

This clone occurred a few times. The chain is built from TRBV19 and TRBJ2-3, with D uncertain. CDR1 and CDR2 from the germline V gene are LNHDA and SQIVND (reference sequence). CDR3 length: 12 amino acids. The V gene lost 7 bases and the J gene lost 5 bases, with 10 bases spanning the gap. CDR3 protein: CASNGLGDTQYF. CDR3 in DNA: TGTGCCAGTAACGGCTTAGGAGATACGCAGTATTTT.